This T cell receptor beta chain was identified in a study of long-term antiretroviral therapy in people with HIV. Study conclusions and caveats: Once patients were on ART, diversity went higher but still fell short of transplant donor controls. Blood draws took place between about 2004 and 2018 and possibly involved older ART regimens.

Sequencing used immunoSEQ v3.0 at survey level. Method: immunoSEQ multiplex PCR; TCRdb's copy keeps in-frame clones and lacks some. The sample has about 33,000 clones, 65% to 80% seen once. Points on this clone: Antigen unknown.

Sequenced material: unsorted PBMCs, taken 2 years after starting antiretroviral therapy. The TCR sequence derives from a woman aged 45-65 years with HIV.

The CDR3 loop is CASSPGRGSYEQYF. CDR3 coding DNA: TGTGCCAGCTCACCCGGACGGGGATCCTACGAGCAGTACTTC. J is TRBJ2-7 and V is TRBV18, with a possible D match to TRBD2 (5 bases). Trimming removed 3 bases from V and 1 base from J, with 10 bases in between. Germline values: CDR1 KGHSH, CDR2 LQKENI. The CDR3 covers 14 residues.